The subject of this entry is one T cell receptor (beta chain). Its cognate antigen is unknown. This sample was included in a study of radiation and T cells in renal cell carcinoma. Whole-study results and caveats: Baseline intratumoral clonotype presence is unknown without pretreatment biopsies.

This CDR3 region has 14 residues. Germline assignment: CDR1 GTSNPN and CDR2 SVGIG (reference sequence). Trimming stripped 2 bases from V and 0 bases from J, with 11 bases between. Some clones are missing from TCRdb's copy, which holds only in-frame ones; the method was immunoSEQ multiplex PCR. Of approximately 45,000 clones listed, about 80% are singletons. The time point denotes: baseline pretreatment blood. Treatment reported: 15 Gy SBRT to primary tumor, nephrectomy 4 weeks later. Radiation-treated patients gave blood at baseline, week 2 and week 4. This TCR was sampled from a woman in her 70s with renal cell carcinoma. The rearrangement links TRBV30 to TRBJ2-7, with D perhaps TRBD1 (5 bases). The input for sequencing was blood, taken from a patient whose treatment included radiotherapy and nephrectomy. DNA of the CDR3: TGTGCCTGGAGTCTGAAGGGGATCTCCTACGAGCAGTACTTC. Amino acids: CAWSLKGISYEQYF.